This note documents a single T cell receptor beta chain sequence. The data are from a study of blood T cell repertoires in COVID-19. Per the authors' pipeline: Estimation of nucleated cell counts was performed using reference gene primer amplification. Sequencing used immunoSEQ multiplex PCR; TCRdb keeps in-frame clones, though not all of them. V and J calls and clone size are given by that table; D and trimming were obtained from the DNA. The repertoire includes 120,000 to 150,000 clones, around 89% of them detected once, and around 3.3% sits in the top ten. V gave up 9 bases and J gave up 2 bases; unmatched junction bases: 4. Per the germline V gene, CDR1 is MNHEY and CDR2 is SVGEGT. The CDR3 runs 13 residues.

This receptor was obtained from a woman between 55 and 75 years old with active COVID-19. The genes are TRBV6-2 or TRBV6-3 and TRBJ2-7, with 10 bases that match TRBD2. The material sequenced was peripheral blood. The CDR3 DNA reads as TGTGCCAGTAGCGGGAGGACCCCCTACGAGCAGTACTTC. Translated, it gives CASSGRTPYEQYF.